This is a list of T cell receptor beta chains from one sample in a study of T-cell memory formation after mild COVID-19. TCRdb reanalysed the 5' RACE reads using MiXCR and keeps one entry per CDR3 protein. The sample lists about 320,000 distinct CDR3 sequences; roughly an eighth were seen once. The specimen sequenced was PBMCs or a T cell subset sorted from them (not recorded which). The receptors shown here come from a man between 18 and 35 years old who had mild COVID-19 (a few samples of this study predate the infection). Cell type and time point are not known. Each CDR3 is given with its conserved first and last residue. A D gene is named only where the DNA matches it firmly. Clone size is given for some rows only: seen once, a few or many times, or a class if the clone is expanded.

TRBJ2-2	.	TRBD1	TRBV7-9	TGTGCCAGCAGCTTGTGGACAGGGGTCGGGGAGCTGTTTTTT	CASSLWTGVGELFF
TRBJ2-7	few	TRBD1	TRBV5-6	TGTGCCAGCAGCTTGGATCCAGGGACAGGGATTTACGAGCAGTACTTC	CASSLDPGTGIYEQYF
TRBJ2-5	few	TRBD2	TRBV4-1	TGCGCCAGCAGCCCGTTTTGGACTAGCGGGGCGGAGACCCAGTACTTC	CASSPFWTSGAETQYF
TRBJ2-1	many	.	TRBV4-2	TGTGCCAGCAGCCAAGAGGAGGGAAGTGCGGGTGAGCAGTTCTTC	CASSQEEGSAGEQFF
TRBJ2-1	few	TRBD2	TRBV20-1	TGCAGTGCTACGAGCGGGGGCCTGTACAATGAGCAGTTCTTC	CSATSGGLYNEQFF
TRBJ1-1	many	.	TRBV4-3	TGCGCCAGCAGCCAAGACAGAGGCACTGAAGCTTTCTTT	CASSQDRGTEAFF
TRBJ2-5	few	.	TRBV6-5	TGTGCCAGCAGATTCCCAGGGCGGGAGACCCAGTACTTC	CASRFPGRETQYF
TRBJ2-1	.	.	TRBV29-1	TGCAGCGTCGATCCATACCGCTCCTACAATGAGCAGTTCTTC	CSVDPYRSYNEQFF
TRBJ2-1	few	.	TRBV5-6	TGTGCCAGCAGCTGGCTTAAGGGCGGCAGCTCCTACAATGAGCAGTTCTTC	CASSWLKGGSSYNEQFF
TRBJ2-5	few	TRBD1	TRBV11-2	TGTGCCAGCAGCTTAGTCCGACAGGGGGCGGGAGAGACCCAGTACTTC	CASSLVRQGAGETQYF
TRBJ1-2	few	.	TRBV25-1	TGTGCCAGCAGTGATCTCGAGGGCCCTTACTATGGCTACACCTTC	CASSDLEGPYYGYTF
TRBJ2-2	.	.	TRBV6-2/TRBV6-3	TGTGCCAGCAGTCCGGACGGATCGAACACCGGGGAGCTGTTTTTT	CASSPDGSNTGELFF
TRBJ2-3	.	.	TRBV9	TGTGCCAGCAGCGTAGGGGCGGGCGCAGATACGCAGTATTTT	CASSVGAGADTQYF
TRBJ1-2	few	.	TRBV7-2	TGTGCCAGCAGCTTAGGAGGGTATTATGGCTACACCTTC	CASSLGGYYGYTF
TRBJ2-4	.	.	TRBV6-5	TGTGCCAGCCATGGGACCTTAGCCAAAAACATTCAGTACTTC	CASHGTLAKNIQYF
TRBJ2-3	few	TRBD2	TRBV7-3	TGTGCCAGCAAGCACGGGGGGGCCGCAGATACGCAGTATTTT	CASKHGGAADTQYF
TRBJ1-2	few	.	TRBV6-5	TGTGCCAGCAGTTACTCTTACGGGGGGTGGGACTATGGCTACACCTTC	CASSYSYGGWDYGYTF
TRBJ1-3	few	.	TRBV7-9	TGTGCCAGCAGCTTAAACCAGGGAAACACCATATATTTT	CASSLNQGNTIYF
TRBJ1-2	few	TRBD1	TRBV7-9	TGTGCCAGCAGCTCCCCCGGGACAGGGGATGGCTACACCTTC	CASSSPGTGDGYTF
TRBJ2-1	many	.	TRBV5-1	TGCGCCAGCAGCTTCGCCTTGGACATTAGAGCTAGCAATGAGCAGTTCTTC	CASSFALDIRASNEQFF
TRBJ2-3	few	TRBD2	TRBV12-3/TRBV12-4	TGTGCCAGCAGGCTTAGCGGGGCTGGCACAGATACGCAGTATTTT	CASRLSGAGTDTQYF
TRBJ2-3	few	.	TRBV7-2	TGTGCCAGCAGCTTAGGACTAGGGTCTAGCACAGATACGCAGTATTTT	CASSLGLGSSTDTQYF
TRBJ2-7	.	.	TRBV7-2	TGTGCCAGCAGCTTAGGACCCTCCGGGGCCTACGAGCAGTACTTC	CASSLGPSGAYEQYF
TRBJ1-1	few	.	TRBV6-2/TRBV6-3	TGTGCCAGCAGTTCCCATCGAGGCCCTGGGACTGAAGCTTTCTTT	CASSSHRGPGTEAFF
TRBJ2-6	.	TRBD1	TRBV7-7	TGTGCCAGCAACCAGGGGGACCCTGGGGCCAACGTCCTGACTTTC	CASNQGDPGANVLTF
TRBJ2-4	few	TRBD2	TRBV23-1	TGCGCCAGCAGTCAATGCGGGGGGGCCAAAAACATTCAGTACTTC	CASSQCGGAKNIQYF
TRBJ2-2	.	.	TRBV28	TGTGCCAGCAGGCCCCCAGGCGTCCTCAACACCGGGGAGCTGTTTTTT	CASRPPGVLNTGELFF
TRBJ1-1	.	TRBD1	TRBV7-9	TGTGCCAGCAGCTACCTCGGACAGGGTTTTGCTTTCTTT	CASSYLGQGFAFF
TRBJ2-4	few	TRBD1	TRBV4-3	TGCGCCAGCAGCCAGGATGGTAGGGGGCTAGCCAAAAACATTCAGTACTTC	CASSQDGRGLAKNIQYF
TRBJ2-5	.	.	TRBV2	TGTGCCAGCAGGGACTCGCAAGAGACCCAGTACTTC	CASRDSQETQYF
TRBJ2-7	.	.	TRBV4-3	TGCGCCAGCAGCCAAGACTCCCGCTCCTACGAGCAGTACTTC	CASSQDSRSYEQYF
TRBJ2-5	.	TRBD2	TRBV20-1	TGCAGTGCTAGAGATAGGGGACTAGCAGGGACCCAGTACTTC	CSARDRGLAGTQYF
TRBJ1-1	.	.	TRBV20-1	TGCAGTGCTAGCCGGCCCCGGACGGGTATGAACACTGAAGCTTTCTTT	CSASRPRTGMNTEAFF
TRBJ2-6	.	.	TRBV28	TGTGCCAGCAGTTTCCCCCCCCGGGGGCGGGCTACCTCTGGGGCCAACGTCCTGACTTTC	CASSFPPRGRATSGANVLTF
TRBJ2-5	.	.	TRBV6-5	TGTGCCAGCAGCCCAAGACCGGGCCTAAAAGAGACCCAGTACTTC	CASSPRPGLKETQYF
TRBJ2-1	many	.	TRBV5-6	TGTGCCAGCAGCTTGTGGTTCGGCATGGAATACAATGAGCAGTTCTTC	CASSLWFGMEYNEQFF
TRBJ2-3	many	TRBD2	TRBV7-3	TGTGCCAGCAGCTTTGCGGGGGGGCCCGCCGCAGATACGCAGTATTTT	CASSFAGGPAADTQYF
TRBJ2-2	few	TRBD1	TRBV7-2	TGTGCCAGCAGCTTAAGGGGGCGAGTAGCCGGGGAGCTGTTTTTT	CASSLRGRVAGELFF
TRBJ2-3	few	.	TRBV11-1	TGTGCCAGCAGTAAGCTCGCAGATACGCAGTATTTT	CASSKLADTQYF
TRBJ2-5	once	TRBD2	TRBV7-9	TGTGCCAGCAGCTCGACTAGCGCGGAGACCCAGTACTTC	CASSSTSAETQYF
TRBJ2-2	few	.	TRBV20-1	TGCAGTGCGTTCAGGACAGCGAACACCGGGGAGCTGTTTTTT	CSAFRTANTGELFF
TRBJ2-2	.	.	TRBV5-1	TGCGCCAGCAGCTTAGGGGGGCCGCGGACCGGGGAGCTGTTTTTT	CASSLGGPRTGELFF
TRBJ1-3	.	.	TRBV9	TGTGCCAGCAGCGTACCGGGAGACCTCTCTGGAAACACCATATATTTT	CASSVPGDLSGNTIYF
TRBJ2-3	few	.	TRBV3-1	TGTGCCAGCAGCCAAGATCTTCGGACAGATACGCAGTATTTT	CASSQDLRTDTQYF
TRBJ1-2	few	.	TRBV11-1	TGTGCCAGCAGCTGGGCAGGGGATGGCTACACCTTC	CASSWAGDGYTF
TRBJ1-6	.	TRBD1	TRBV28	TGTGCCAGCAGCCATGGACAGGGCTATAATTCACCCCTCCACTTT	CASSHGQGYNSPLHF
TRBJ2-1	.	TRBD2	TRBV5-1	TGCGCCAGCAGCTTCGCGGGGGACCCTTACAATGAGCAGTTCTTC	CASSFAGDPYNEQFF
TRBJ1-1	.	.	TRBV2	TGTGCCAGCAGTGAAAGGGGGGCTGAAGCTTTCTTT	CASSERGAEAFF
TRBJ2-3	many	.	TRBV4-3	TGCGCCAGCAGCCAAGAACTAGAAACAGATACGCAGTATTTT	CASSQELETDTQYF
TRBJ2-1	many	TRBD2	TRBV7-9	TGTGCCAGCAGCTTTAGCGGGGGGGCTTCCTACAATGAGCAGTTCTTC	CASSFSGGASYNEQFF
TRBJ1-3	.	.	TRBV12-3/TRBV12-4	TGTGCCAGCAGCAGGAGGTCCTCTGGAAACACCATATATTTT	CASSRRSSGNTIYF
TRBJ1-1	.	.	TRBV24-1	TGTGCCACCAGTGATTTTACGGGTGGGACTGAAGCTTTCTTT	CATSDFTGGTEAFF
TRBJ1-1	few	.	TRBV5-1	TGCGCCAGCAGCTTGGCAAGGGGGGCTGAAGCTTTCTTT	CASSLARGAEAFF
TRBJ1-4	few	.	TRBV12-3/TRBV12-4	TGTGCCAGCACGCGGGGTAGAAGGGAAAAACTGTTTTTT	CASTRGRREKLFF
TRBJ2-1	many	.	TRBV3-1	TGTGCCAGCAGCCCAGAAAACAGGGCGGATGAGCAGTTCTTC	CASSPENRADEQFF
TRBJ1-1	.	TRBD1	TRBV18	TGTGCCAGCTCACCACGGACAGGCGTACGGACTGAAGCTTTCTTT	CASSPRTGVRTEAFF